This TCR beta chain was profiled in a study of cytomegalovirus exposure and HLA in healthy donors (TCRdb year 2017). In terms of the full investigation: According to a later analysis, one platform produced both the roughly 130 validation repertoires and the 666 repertoires of the first cohort. To predict cytomegalovirus infection status, the study brought together high-throughput TCR immunosequencing, statistical association of individual TCRs with disease status, and machine learning. In addition to the first cohort of approximately 670 subjects, a separate validation cohort of some 120 different subjects was used. The study was designed to test whether signatures of past pathogen exposure could be identified by cataloging public T cell receptors. Overall study outcomes, separate from this receptor: A total of about 180 TCR beta chains were listed by the study as associated with cytomegalovirus. The authors suggested that the approach could potentially be extended to other disease states and immunological phenotypes. A later analysis had no HLA typing for the validation cohort, so co-occurrence there was scored across all 110 or so repertoires. Subsequent analysis determined that TCRs grouped into clusters in the first cohort also showed a tendency toward co-occurrence across the roughly 120 validation repertoires, and 94% of cluster scores exceeded 0. A few of the identified cytomegalovirus-associated TCR beta chains were confirmed in vitro to be specific for cytomegalovirus antigens. Most TCR sequences were observed very rarely across donors, whereas some public TCRs were present in many individuals. The classifier was reported to diagnose cytomegalovirus status with high specificity and sensitivity in both the original cohort and the validation cohort.

CDR1 SGHKS and CDR2 YYEKEE were looked up in the germline V gene (reference sequence). The CDR3 contains 15 residues, cysteine and phenylalanine counted. Only CDR3 DNA remains: 45 bases, in frame from the first base. Relative to germline, V is 1 base shorter and J is 3 bases shorter, with 11 bases between their ends. With respect to this clone: The antigen it recognizes is unknown. Within one base of it there is no much larger clone, and no base qualities were kept.

The donors were included in the validation cohort of over a hundred subjects, a group kept apart from the approximately 670-subject first cohort. The library was built by means of the immunoSEQ multiplex PCR assay. Concerning the study's data processing: A statistical classification framework was built for diagnosing cytomegalovirus status from the catalog of TCR beta chain sequences. The source is immuneACCESS, and TCRdb retained only in-frame sequences with V and J called. Part of the clones is not carried over; for the studies checked, unresolved V genes explain less than half of this, and the remainder is unexplained. V, J and clone size are those of that table, while D and trimming were read from the DNA. This sample is represented by tens of thousands of clones; around 95% of them were singletons. The ten biggest clones cover 0.69% of the sample.

The sequenced sample consisted of PBMCs. The chain joins TRBV5-5 to TRBJ1-5; a confident D gene designation cannot be given. The receptor was isolated from a young woman in good health and CMV-seronegative. The DNA sequence follows: TGTGCCAGCAGCTTGCAGGTGTCGTTCAATCAGCCCCAGCATTTT. It encodes CASSLQVSFNQPQHF.